The 20 T cell receptor beta chains presented below share a single source sample, sequenced in a study of blood T cells in healthy people across ages. It was with a sample-barcoded 5' primer and a J-beta primer mix that a second PCR of about 7 to 12 cycles was run. TCRdb passed the 5' RACE reads through MiXCR, listing each CDR3 protein once. The sample yields more than 700,000 distinct CDR3 sequences, less than 60% seen once. The sequencing sample was made of blood. These receptors came from a man older than 75 in good health.

On this clonotype itself: A much larger clone sits a single nucleotide away, making a read error possible. This chain links TRBV9 with TRBJ2-3; D remains ambiguous. V gave up 0 bases and J gave up 0 bases, with 8 bases separating them. Germline loops: CDR1 SGDLS, CDR2 YYNGEE. The CDR3 runs to 15 residues. This CDR3 is CASSVAVRSTDTQYF. The CDR3 nucleotides are TGTGCCAGCAGCGTAGCAGTGCGGAGCACAGATACGCAGTATTTT.

Concerning this clonotype itself: The junction departs from germline at one end; a sequencing error may be responsible. The chain couples TRBV4-2 to TRBJ1-2, with D possibly TRBD1 on 5 matching bases. This CDR3 is built from 15 residues. In germline, CDR1 is LGHNA, CDR2 YNFKEQ. CDR3 residues: CASSPVGVKNYGSTF. The CDR3 coding sequence is TGTGCCAGCAGCCCCGTGGGGGTGAAAAACTATGGCTCCACCTTC.

J is TRBJ1-6 and V is TRBV20-1; D uncertain. V was pared by 5 bases and J by 7 bases, with 12 bases between. From germline, CDR1 is DFQATT and CDR2 SNEGSKA (reference sequence). This CDR3 region has 13 residues. This chain's CDR3 is CSAPIPGNSPLHF. The CDR3 DNA sequence: TGCAGTGCTCCCATTCCCGGGAATTCACCCCTCCACTTT.

This clonotype was found a few times. This chain connects TRBV7-9 to TRBJ1-1; D unresolved. Deletions cut 5 bases from V and 8 bases from J, with 15 bases between. This CDR3 spans 13 amino acids. Germline V gene lookup returns CDR1 SEHNR and CDR2 FQNEAQ (reference sequence). The CDR3: CASSPAHPGEAFF. CDR3 DNA sequence: TGTGCCAGCAGCCCAGCCCACCCGGGCGAAGCTTTCTTT. Together with reference TRBV7-9 and TRBJ1-1, the CDR3 gives the full variable domain: DTGVSQNPRHKITKRGQNVTFRCDPISEHNRLYWYRQTLGQGPEFLTYFQNEAQLEKSRLLSDRFSAERPKGSFSTLEIQRTEQGDSAMYLCASSPAHPGEAFFGQGTRLTVV.

The sample holds many counts of this clonotype. This rearrangement joins TRBV10-3 to TRBJ1-6, with D possibly matching TRBD1 (5 bases). This CDR3 contains 14 residues. Per the germline V gene, CDR1 is ENHRY and CDR2 is SYGVKD. Trimming removed 5 bases from V and 6 bases from J, with 11 bases in between. CDR3 DNA sequence: TGTGCCATCAGTCCCGGGACCGGTAATTCACCCCTCCACTTT. The encoded protein is CAISPGTGNSPLHF.

This clonotype was seen more than once but under ten times. The gene calls are TRBV29-1 and TRBJ2-3; no reliable D call. This CDR3 is built from 14 residues. From germline, CDR1 is SQVTM and CDR2 ANQGSEA. The V end lost 0 bases, the J end lost 4 bases, and 11 bases lay between the germline ends. The CDR3 sequence: CSVEDLARADTQYF. The CDR3 region has the DNA TGCAGCGTTGAAGATCTGGCAAGAGCAGATACGCAGTATTTT.

Notes on this clonotype: It may be a read error: a sequence one base away is much more abundant. Here the CDR3 DNA reads TGTGCCAGCAGCCCGGACCTGCGGGAGACCCAGTTCTTC. Protein sequence: CASSPDLRETQFF. The chain combines TRBV7-2 with TRBJ2-1; 7 bases agree with TRBD2. The germline CDR1 and CDR2 sequences are SGHTA and FQGNSA. There are 13 residues in the CDR3. Losses at the gene ends were 5 bases for V and 13 bases for J; bases not matched to a gene: 11.

The chain employs TRBV4-1 and TRBJ2-5, with 10 bases identical to TRBD2. The ends lost 4 bases at V and 1 base at J; junction bases unmatched: 6. The CDR3 runs to 16 residues. Looked up from germline, CDR1 is MGHRA and CDR2 is YSYEKL. The CDR3 sequence is CASSPLIAGGQETQYF. The CDR3 bases are TGCGCCAGCAGCCCACTTATAGCGGGGGGCCAAGAGACCCAGTACTTC.

The genes are TRBV28 and TRBJ1-2; D possibly corresponds to TRBD1 (5 bases). The CDR3 contains 13 residues. Germline loops: CDR1 MDHEN, CDR2 SYDVKM. Between the trimmed V and J ends, which lost 2 bases and 7 bases, there was a span of 11 bases. The CDR3 nucleotides are TGTGCCAGCAGTTTAGAAGCAGGGTTTGGCTACACCTTC. Translation: CASSLEAGFGYTF.

J is TRBJ2-1 and V is TRBV7-2, with TRBD2 matching over 8 bases. There are 12 residues in the CDR3. Unmatched junction bases numbered 7, after V lost 4 bases and J lost 14 bases. CDR1 is SGHTA and CDR2 is FQGNSA in the germline V gene. As DNA, the CDR3 is TGTACCAGCAGCTCGGCCGGGACTAGAAAGTTCTTC. The encoded protein is CTSSSAGTRKFF.

This chain links TRBV5-1 with TRBJ2-1, with 7 bases identical to TRBD1. CDR1 SGHRS and CDR2 YFSETQ come from the germline V gene. Trimming cost V 0 bases and J 0 bases; bases outside gene matches: 3. This CDR3 is 16 amino acids long. Here the CDR3 reads CASSLGGTVSYNEQFF. The CDR3 coding sequence is TGCGCCAGCAGCTTGGGAGGGACAGTCTCCTACAATGAGCAGTTCTTC.

The chain is built from TRBV10-3 and TRBJ2-1, with D perhaps matching TRBD1 or TRBD2 (7 bases each). CDR1 and CDR2 from the germline V gene are ENHRY and SYGVKD. V lost 8 bases and J lost 8, with 22 bases in between. The length of the CDR3 is 15 residues. The CDR3 loop is CAIARGRGSGDEQFF. The CDR3 region has the DNA TGTGCCATCGCGAGGGGGCGGGGGAGCGGCGATGAGCAGTTCTTC.

In regard to this clonotype: This may be a read error: a much more frequent sequence differs by one nucleotide. The chain combines TRBV7-2 with TRBJ2-1, with D unclear. The J call is doubtful: the DNA matches TRBJ2-7 better. From germline, CDR1 is SGHTA and CDR2 FQGNSA. The CDR3 loop spans 15 amino acids. For the CDR3, the DNA is TGTGCCAGCAGCCCACAGAGTAGCTCCTACAATGAGCAGTACTTC. As protein: CASSPQSSSYNEQYF.

Concerning this clonotype itself: A read error may explain this, as a much larger clone is one base away. The rearrangement joins TRBV10-3 to TRBJ1-6, with a weak D call TRBD1 (5 bases). CDR3 length: 15 residues. The V end was cut by 0 bases, the J end by 7 bases, with 10 bases between. The V gene's germline CDR1 is ENHRY and CDR2 SYGVKD. CDR3 sequence reads: CAISESRGLNSPLHF. In nucleotides, the CDR3 is TGTGCCATCAGTGAGTCTCGGGGCCTGAATTCACCCCTCCACTTT.

The chain has TRBV29-1 and TRBJ2-4, with TRBD2 identical over 7 bases. V gave up 7 bases and J gave up 0 bases; unmatched junction bases: 3. Per germline, CDR1 SQVTM and CDR2 ANQGSEA. The CDR3 extends over 13 amino acids. CDR3 sequence (DNA): TGCAGCGCCGTAGCGGGAGCCAAAAACATTCAGTACTTC. Its translation: CSAVAGAKNIQYF.

This clonotype was seen more than once but under ten times. This chain joins TRBV7-3 and TRBJ1-6; TRBD1 agrees at 10 bases. The CDR3 covers 14 residues. Trimming cost V 6 bases and J 9 bases; bases outside gene matches: 5. Germline loops: CDR1 SGHTA, CDR2 FQGTGA. CDR3: CASSSGQGSSPLHF. CDR3 in DNA: TGTGCCAGCAGTTCGGGACAGGGGAGTTCACCCCTCCACTTT.

In its sample, this clonotype was seen a few times. The J gene is TRBJ2-6, the V gene TRBV27; the match to TRBD1 covers 8 bases. The germline V gene has CDR1 MNHEY and CDR2 SMNVEV (reference sequence). The CDR3 has 16 amino acids. Unmatched junction bases numbered 1, after V lost 2 bases and J lost 1 base. The CDR3 sequence: CASSLQGASGANVLTF. In DNA, the CDR3 is TGTGCCAGCAGTTTACAGGGGGCGTCTGGGGCCAACGTCCTGACTTTC.

The chain joins TRBV28 to TRBJ2-7; D unresolved. The CDR3 totals 14 residues. CDR1 and CDR2 (germline): MDHEN, SYDVKM. V lost 4 bases and J 2 bases, leaving 12 bases between the germline ends. As DNA, the CDR3 is TGTGCCAGCAGTTCCACGACACGGACCTACGAGCAGTACTTC. Protein sequence: CASSSTTRTYEQYF.

The chain combines TRBV14 with TRBJ1-2; D is unclear. Trimming took 2 bases from V and 4 from J, leaving 17 bases between them. CDR3 length: 16 amino acids. Germline values: CDR1 SGHDN, CDR2 FVKESK. In DNA form, the CDR3 reads TGTGCCAGCAGCCAACTATCGTCGAGCAGCTTCTATGGCTACACCTTC. Translation gives CASSQLSSSSFYGYTF.

The chain is built from TRBV29-1 and TRBJ1-1; a weak D match, TRBD1 (5 bases). Per the germline V gene, CDR1 is SQVTM and CDR2 is ANQGSEA. This CDR3 has 12 residues. The CDR3 is CRGGLTNTEAFF. The CDR3 DNA reads TGCAGGGGGGGACTGACGAACACTGAAGCTTTCTTT.